This section outlines one TCR beta chain sequence together with its context. Compared with the rest of its sample, this clonotype is medium-sized (0.01 to 0.1%). Its antigen is still unknown. Base-call qualities are not available, and no considerably larger clone is one nucleotide away. V and J lose 1 base and 8 bases, and a span of 11 bases separates them. Its CDR3 holds 13 amino acids, cysteine through phenylalanine. The kept DNA is CDR3 alone, 39 bases in frame from the first base. From the germline V gene (reference sequence), CDR1 is LGHDT and CDR2 is YNNKEL. The method behind the library was 5' RACE. Sequencing was carried out with an Illumina HiSeq 2000. TCRdb trimmed public reads at Q25 via fastp, called clones via MiXCR and kept in-frame beta chains. Entries that share a CDR3 protein sequence are merged under the most common genes and DNA. For this sample there are about 3,000 distinct CDR3 sequences; 6.5% to 8% appear just once. 6.5% of the sample rests with the top ten.

The data were obtained in a study (dated by TCRdb to the mid-2010s). General notes on the study: In people whose bodies naturally kept HIV infection under control, the researchers looked into where HIV persistence comes from.

This clonotype was sampled from a female donor with HIV. This receptor chain uses TRBV3-1 and TRBJ1-2; the best D guess is TRBD1, with 5 bases matching. Material for sequencing was total memory T cells from blood PBMCs. This specimen's cell subset or site label, interpreted: transitional memory CD4+ T cells. The bases are TGTGCCAGCAGCCAAGCACCGTGGGGCGGCTACACCTTC. This codes for CASSQAPWGGYTF. Joined to the reference TRBV3-1 and TRBJ1-2 proteins, this CDR3 gives the full variable domain: DTAVSQTPKYLVTQMGNDKSIKCEQNLGHDTMYWYKQDSKKFLKIMFSYNNKELIINETVPNRFSPKSPDKAHLNLHINSLELGDSAVYFCASSQAPWGGYTFGSGTRLTVV.